A single sample gave rise to the 9 T cell receptor beta chains below, sequenced in a study of PD-1 blockade in mismatch repair-deficient tumors. Sequenced by immunoSEQ multiplex PCR; TCRdb stores in-frame clones only, minus some. The table lists 15,000 to 20,000 clones, 84% of them singletons. The specimen comprised PBMCs, sampled before pembrolizumab treatment. The receptors come from an adult with mismatch repair-deficient cancer.

The chain couples TRBV6-6 to TRBJ2-1; D gene unclear. The CDR3 has 13 amino acids. The germline gives CDR1 MNHNY, CDR2 SVGAGI (reference sequence). The ends were cut back, 0 bases at V and 6 bases at J, with 6 bases in the middle. CDR3 region: CASSYSIVNEQFF. The CDR3 DNA sequence: TGTGCCAGCAGTTACTCGATCGTCAATGAGCAGTTCTTC.

This chain connects TRBV30 to TRBJ2-3; 11 bases fit TRBD2. V shed 3 bases, J shed 4 bases, and the junction held 15 bases outside the gene matches. The CDR3 runs to 18 residues. CDR1 GTSNPN and CDR2 SVGIG come from the germline V gene (reference sequence). The chain's CDR3 is CAWRPPRTSGSFADTQYF. The CDR3 DNA reads TGTGCCTGGAGACCCCCGCGAACTAGCGGGAGCTTTGCAGATACGCAGTATTTT.

V usage is TRBV6-4 and J usage is TRBJ2-2; no firm D call. Germline loops: CDR1 MRHNA, CDR2 SNTAGT. There are 13 residues in the CDR3. V gave up 0 bases and J gave up 5 bases, with 4 bases separating them. CDR3 protein: CASSDSITGELFF. CDR3 DNA sequence: TGTGCCAGCAGTGACTCAATTACCGGGGAGCTGTTTTTT.

The chain carries TRBV2 and TRBJ2-5; weak D call: TRBD2 (6 bases). Germline-derived CDR1 and CDR2 are SNHLY and FYNNEI. Trimming shortened V by 8 bases and J by 5 bases, and 18 bases separated the two germline ends. This CDR3 contains 14 residues. The CDR3 region has the DNA TGTGCCAGCGGGGAGGAGGGCAGAGGGGAGACCCAGTACTTC. It is translated as CASGEEGRGETQYF. Combining the CDR3 with reference TRBV2 and TRBJ2-5 gives the whole variable domain EPEVTQTPSHQVTQMGQEVILRCVPISNHLYFYWYRQILGQKVEFLVSFYNNEISEKSEIFDDQFSVERPDGSNFTLKIRSTKLEDSAMYFCASGEEGRGETQYFGPGTRLLVL.

The chain is built from TRBV2 and TRBJ1-2; tentatively, D is TRBD1 (5 bases). In germline, CDR1 is SNHLY, CDR2 FYNNEI. V was clipped by 6 bases and J by 4 bases, with 15 bases between them. This CDR3 is 14 amino acids long. In DNA form, the CDR3 reads TGTGCCAGCAGGGGGCAGACAGTCACCTATGGCTACACCTTC. Amino acid sequence: CASRGQTVTYGYTF.

The chain recombines TRBV19 with TRBJ1-6; D gene unclear. The CDR3 extends over 14 amino acids. V was trimmed by 5 bases and J by 7 bases, leaving 12 bases between them. Germline assignment: CDR1 LNHDA and CDR2 SQIVND (reference sequence). DNA of the CDR3: TGTGCCAGTAGTTCCGGGAGCCAGAATTCACCCCTCCACTTT. As protein: CASSSGSQNSPLHF. Supplemented by reference TRBV19 and TRBJ1-6, the full variable domain reads DGGITQSPKYLFRKEGQNVTLSCEQNLNHDAMYWYRQDPGQGLRLIYYSQIVNDFQKGDIAEGYSVSREKKESFPLTVTSAQKNPTAFYLCASSSGSQNSPLHFGNGTRLTVT.

The V gene is TRBV6-4, the J gene TRBJ2-3; D tentatively reads TRBD1 or TRBD2 (6 bases each). The CDR3 covers 15 residues. V was trimmed by 0 bases and J by 3 bases, leaving 10 bases between them. CDR1 is MRHNA, CDR2 SNTAGT, per germline. The CDR3 nucleotides are TGTGCCAGCAGTGACTCTAGGGGGGCAACAGATACGCAGTATTTT. It codes for CASSDSRGATDTQYF.

The genes are TRBV6-4 and TRBJ2-1, with D maybe TRBD2 (5 bases). The germline gives CDR1 MRHNA, CDR2 SNTAGT. The V end lost 3 bases, the J end lost 5 bases, and 14 bases lay between the germline ends. The CDR3 covers 15 residues. In DNA, the CDR3 is TGTGCCAGCAGTGAGGGAGCGGAGGACCACAATGAGCAGTTCTTC. This codes for CASSEGAEDHNEQFF.

This chain uses TRBV7-9 with TRBJ1-1; TRBD1 might be the D (5 bases). The CDR3 is made up of 11 amino acids. Germline V gene sequence: CDR1 SEHNR, CDR2 FQNEAQ (reference sequence). V was pared by 2 bases and J by 10 bases, with 8 bases between. CDR3 loop: CASSLSGGAFF. The CDR3 DNA follows: TGTGCCAGCAGCTTATCGGGGGGAGCTTTCTTT.